This T cell receptor (beta chain) derives from a study of cytomegalovirus exposure and HLA in healthy donors. Study at large: As an earlier analysis found, 180 million or so T cells yielded about 120 million unique TCR beta sequences. Study-level points and caveats: Serostatus for CMV was the only available immune exposure information. In a later analysis, at a false discovery rate of 0.05, 16,951 TCR beta sequences were associated with HLA alleles.

Use of 60 Vbeta and 13 Jbeta primers characterized the PCR. Assay: immunoSEQ multiplex PCR; the TCRdb copy retains only in-frame clones and omits some. The data hold 200,000 or so clones, with around 81% observed a single time. Comments on this clone: Antigen unknown.

The CDR3 runs to 14 residues. Deletions cut 5 bases from V and 0 bases from J, with 8 bases between. Germline values: CDR1 LNHDA, CDR2 SQIVND (reference sequence). Sequencing input: PBMCs. This sequence joins TRBV19 and TRBJ1-3; D is unresolved. The sequence derives from a woman younger than 30 in good health and CMV-seropositive. The CDR3 DNA reads TGTGCCAGTAGTGAAACAGTCTCTGGAAACACCATATATTTT. Protein sequence: CASSETVSGNTIYF.